This TCR beta chain was observed in a study of T cells in Graves' hyperthyroidism and ophthalmopathy. General study findings and limits: Most clonotypes expanded in thyroid above 0.001 were likewise present in blood.

V shed 9 bases and J 4 bases; nucleotides not matched to a gene: 6. Germline assignment: CDR1 SNHLY and CDR2 FYNNEI. The CDR3 has 14 amino acids. Individuals with ophthalmopathy presented a Clinical Activity Score of at least 3, a NOSPECS grade of at least 4 and a duration under 3 months. Not enrolled were patients with uncontrolled infection, other autoimmune disease, pregnancy or lactation. Based on clinical symptoms, serum thyroxine and TRAb, thyroid ultrasound and orbital computed tomography, diagnoses were reached. RNA transcripts yielded amplified TCR beta CDR3 regions. Researchers ran a first-round RT-PCR on the TCR CDR3 using the HTBI primer set. One entry per CDR3 protein, called by TCRdb with MiXCR from the multiplex PCR reads. Seen here are hundreds of thousands of distinct CDR3 sequences, roughly 21% observed once, and the top ten hold roughly 44%. This clonotype was recorded many times. Antigen unknown.

The sequence was collected from a man aged 35 to 55 with Graves' ophthalmopathy. Sequences were obtained from blood. The gene calls are TRBV2 and TRBJ2-2; 9 nucleotides match TRBD1. In DNA form, the CDR3 reads TGTGCCAGTAAACAGGGGGCCGGCACCGGGGAGCTGTTTTTT. It specifies CASKQGAGTGELFF.